This TCR beta chain was sequenced for a study of identical twins. Overall study findings and caveats: The models systematically underestimated how much out-of-frame TCR alpha was shared in monozygotic twins.

Template switching added a universal primer site; cDNA carried unique molecular identifiers. TCRdb redid the calling of the 5' RACE reads with MiXCR, one entry per CDR3 protein. The table shows nearly 250,000 distinct CDR3 sequences, with roughly 7% occurring only once. This clonotype was picked up a small number of times. Antigen specificity is unknown. The sample was also linked to a second study, of yellow fever vaccine responses in identical twins.

The sample consisted of memory (CD45RO+) T cells sorted from blood. This TCR derives from a young woman in good health.

The CDR3 sequence is CASAAGRYNEQFF. CDR3 in DNA: TGTGCCAGCGCAGCGGGACGATACAATGAGCAGTTCTTC. The chain couples TRBV2 to TRBJ2-1, with 7 bases aligning to TRBD2. This CDR3 has 13 residues. V trimming: 8 bases; J trimming: 4 bases; junction bases outside the gene matches: 5. The V gene's germline CDR1 is SNHLY and CDR2 FYNNEI.